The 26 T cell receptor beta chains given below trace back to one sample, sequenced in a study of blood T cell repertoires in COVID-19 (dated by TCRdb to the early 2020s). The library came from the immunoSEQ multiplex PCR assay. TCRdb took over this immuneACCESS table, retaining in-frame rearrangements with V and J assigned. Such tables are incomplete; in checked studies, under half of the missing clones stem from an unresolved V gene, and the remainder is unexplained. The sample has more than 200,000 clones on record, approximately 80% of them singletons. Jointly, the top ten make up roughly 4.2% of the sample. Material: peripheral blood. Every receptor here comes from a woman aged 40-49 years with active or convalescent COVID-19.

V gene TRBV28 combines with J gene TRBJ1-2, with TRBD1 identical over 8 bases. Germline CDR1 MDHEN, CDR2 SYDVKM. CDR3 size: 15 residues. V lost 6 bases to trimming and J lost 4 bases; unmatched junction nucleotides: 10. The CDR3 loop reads CASSQDRGAIYGYTF. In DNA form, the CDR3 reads TGTGCCAGCAGCCAAGACAGGGGCGCGATCTATGGCTACACCTTC.

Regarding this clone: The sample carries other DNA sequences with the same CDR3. This chain's CDR3 is CASSAGPGYTGELFF. DNA of the CDR3: TGTGCCAGCAGTGCTGGGCCAGGGTACACCGGGGAGCTGTTTTTT. The genes are TRBV2 and TRBJ2-2; D may be TRBD1 (5 bases). Trimming cost V 4 bases and J 3 bases, with 12 bases left between them. This CDR3 spans 15 amino acids. The germline gives CDR1 SNHLY, CDR2 FYNNEI.

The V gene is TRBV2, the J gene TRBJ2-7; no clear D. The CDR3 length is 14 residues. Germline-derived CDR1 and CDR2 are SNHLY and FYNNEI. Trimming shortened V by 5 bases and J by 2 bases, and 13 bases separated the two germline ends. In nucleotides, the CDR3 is TGTGCCAGCAGTTCCCGTGAAGCCACCTACGAGCAGTACGTC. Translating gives CASSSREATYEQYV.

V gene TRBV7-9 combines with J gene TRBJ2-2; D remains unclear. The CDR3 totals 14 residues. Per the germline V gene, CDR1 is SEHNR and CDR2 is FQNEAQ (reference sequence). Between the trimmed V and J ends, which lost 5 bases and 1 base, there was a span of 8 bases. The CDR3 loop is CASSPPRNTGELFF. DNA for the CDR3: TGTGCCAGCAGCCCGCCCAGGAACACCGGGGAGCTGTTTTTT.

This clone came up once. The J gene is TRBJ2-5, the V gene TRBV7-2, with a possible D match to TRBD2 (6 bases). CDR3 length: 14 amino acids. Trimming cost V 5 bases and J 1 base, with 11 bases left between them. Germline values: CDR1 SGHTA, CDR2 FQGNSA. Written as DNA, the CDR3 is TGTGCCAGCAGCGGCGGGGCCCTCCAAGAGACCCAGTACTTC. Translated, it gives CASSGGALQETQYF.

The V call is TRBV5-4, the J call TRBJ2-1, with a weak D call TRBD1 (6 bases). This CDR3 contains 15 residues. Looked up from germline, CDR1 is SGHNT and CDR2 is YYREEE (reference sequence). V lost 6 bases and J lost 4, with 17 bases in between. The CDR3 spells CASTAVGGSYNEQFF. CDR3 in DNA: TGTGCCAGCACCGCGGTAGGGGGTTCATACAATGAGCAGTTCTTC.

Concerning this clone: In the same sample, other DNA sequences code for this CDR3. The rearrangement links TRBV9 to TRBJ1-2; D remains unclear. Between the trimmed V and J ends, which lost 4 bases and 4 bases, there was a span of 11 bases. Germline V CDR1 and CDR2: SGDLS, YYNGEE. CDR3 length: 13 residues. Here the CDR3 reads CASSLVEGYGYTF. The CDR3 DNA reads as TGTGCCAGCAGCCTAGTGGAGGGCTATGGCTACACCTTC.

The CDR3 DNA is TGTGCCAGTACCTGGACAGGGGCGAACACTGAAGCTTTCTTT. Protein: CASTWTGANTEAFF. The chain joins TRBV19 to TRBJ1-1, with TRBD1 matching 9 bases. This CDR3 comprises 14 residues. Germline V gene lookup returns CDR1 LNHDA and CDR2 SQIVND (reference sequence). The J segment lost 1 base and the V segment lost 7 bases, leaving 4 bases of the junction unmatched. Supplemented by reference TRBV19 and TRBJ1-1, the full variable domain reads DGGITQSPKYLFRKEGQNVTLSCEQNLNHDAMYWYRQDPGQGLRLIYYSQIVNDFQKGDIAEGYSVSREKKESFPLTVTSAQKNPTAFYLCASTWTGANTEAFFGQGTRLTVV.

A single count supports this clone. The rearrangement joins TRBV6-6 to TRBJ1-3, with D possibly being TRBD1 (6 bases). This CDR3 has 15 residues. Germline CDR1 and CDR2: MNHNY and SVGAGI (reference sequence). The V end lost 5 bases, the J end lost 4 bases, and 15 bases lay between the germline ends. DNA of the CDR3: TGTGCCAGCAGTGACGACGGGACATACGGAAACACCATATATTTT. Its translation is CASSDDGTYGNTIYF.

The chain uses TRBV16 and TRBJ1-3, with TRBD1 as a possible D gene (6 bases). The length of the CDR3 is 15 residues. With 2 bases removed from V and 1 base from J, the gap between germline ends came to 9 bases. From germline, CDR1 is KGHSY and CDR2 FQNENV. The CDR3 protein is CASSQHQGSGNTIYF. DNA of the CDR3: TGTGCCAGCAGCCAACATCAGGGGTCTGGAAACACCATATATTTT.

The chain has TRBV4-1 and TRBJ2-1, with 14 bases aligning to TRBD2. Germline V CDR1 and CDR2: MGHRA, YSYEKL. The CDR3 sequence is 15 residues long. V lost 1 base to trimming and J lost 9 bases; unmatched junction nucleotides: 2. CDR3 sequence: CASSQGLAGGLEQFF. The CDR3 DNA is TGCGCCAGCAGCCAAGGACTAGCGGGGGGGCTTGAGCAGTTCTTC.

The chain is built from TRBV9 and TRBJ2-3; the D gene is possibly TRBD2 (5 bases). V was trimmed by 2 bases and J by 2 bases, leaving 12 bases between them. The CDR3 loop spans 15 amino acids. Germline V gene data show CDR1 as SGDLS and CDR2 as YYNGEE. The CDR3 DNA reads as TGTGCCAGCAGCGTTCGGACTTTAAACACAGATACGCAGTATTTT. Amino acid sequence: CASSVRTLNTDTQYF.

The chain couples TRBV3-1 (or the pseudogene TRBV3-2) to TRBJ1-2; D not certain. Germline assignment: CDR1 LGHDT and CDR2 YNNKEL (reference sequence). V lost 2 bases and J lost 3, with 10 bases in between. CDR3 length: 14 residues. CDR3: CASSQYMAHYGYTF. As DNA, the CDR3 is TGTGCCAGCAGCCAATACATGGCCCACTATGGCTACACCTTC.

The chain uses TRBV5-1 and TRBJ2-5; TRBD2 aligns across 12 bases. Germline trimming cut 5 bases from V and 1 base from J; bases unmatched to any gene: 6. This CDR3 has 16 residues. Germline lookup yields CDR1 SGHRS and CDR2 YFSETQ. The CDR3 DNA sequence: TGCGCCAGCAGTCGCAGGACTAGCGGGGCCCAAGAGACCCAGTACTTC. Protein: CASSRRTSGAQETQYF.

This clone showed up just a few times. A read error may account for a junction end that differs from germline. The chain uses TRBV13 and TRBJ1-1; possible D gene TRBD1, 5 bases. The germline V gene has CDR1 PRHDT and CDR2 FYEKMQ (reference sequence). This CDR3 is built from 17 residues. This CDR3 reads CASSLGIGAGPNAEAFF. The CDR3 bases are TGTGCCAGCAGCTTAGGCATAGGGGCAGGGCCGAACGCTGAAGCTTTCTTT.

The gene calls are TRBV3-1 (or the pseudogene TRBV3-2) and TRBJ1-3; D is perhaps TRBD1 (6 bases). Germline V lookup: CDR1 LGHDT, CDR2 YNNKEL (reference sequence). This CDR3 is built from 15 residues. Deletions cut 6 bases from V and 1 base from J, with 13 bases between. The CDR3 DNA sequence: TGTGCCAGCAGGCCACAGGGTGGGTCTGGAAACACCATATATTTT. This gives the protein CASRPQGGSGNTIYF.

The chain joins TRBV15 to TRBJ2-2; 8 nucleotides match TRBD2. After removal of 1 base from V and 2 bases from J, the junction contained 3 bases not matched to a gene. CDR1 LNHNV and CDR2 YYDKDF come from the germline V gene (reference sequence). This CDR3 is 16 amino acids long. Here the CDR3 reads CATSRGGLGNTGELFF. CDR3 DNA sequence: TGTGCCACCAGCAGAGGGGGACTAGGAAACACCGGGGAGCTGTTTTTT.

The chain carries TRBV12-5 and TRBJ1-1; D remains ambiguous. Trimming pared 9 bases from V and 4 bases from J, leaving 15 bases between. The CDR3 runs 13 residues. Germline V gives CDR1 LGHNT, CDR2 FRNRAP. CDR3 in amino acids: CASGLGGPTEAFF. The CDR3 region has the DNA TGTGCTAGCGGGTTAGGAGGGCCCACTGAAGCTTTCTTT.

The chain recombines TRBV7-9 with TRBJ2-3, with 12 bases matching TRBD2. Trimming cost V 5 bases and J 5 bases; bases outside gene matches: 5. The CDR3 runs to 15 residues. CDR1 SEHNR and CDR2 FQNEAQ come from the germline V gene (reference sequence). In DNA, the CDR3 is TGTGCCAGCAGCCCCGGACTAGCGGGGAAAGATACGCAGTATTTT. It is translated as CASSPGLAGKDTQYF.

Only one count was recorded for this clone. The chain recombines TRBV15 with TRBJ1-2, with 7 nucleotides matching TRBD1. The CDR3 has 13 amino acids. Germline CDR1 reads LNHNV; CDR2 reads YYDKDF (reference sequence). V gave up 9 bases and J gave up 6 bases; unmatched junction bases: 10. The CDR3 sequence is CATSRPGGNGYTF. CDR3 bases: TGTGCCACGAGTCGACCAGGGGGTAATGGCTACACCTTC.

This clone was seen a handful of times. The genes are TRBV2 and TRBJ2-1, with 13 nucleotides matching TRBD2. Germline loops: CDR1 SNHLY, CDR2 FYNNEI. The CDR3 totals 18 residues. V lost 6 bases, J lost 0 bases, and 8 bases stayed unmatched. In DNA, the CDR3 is TGTGCCAGCAGAGAGGGACTAGCGGGGCGAAGCTCCTACAATGAGCAGTTCTTC. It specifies CASREGLAGRSSYNEQFF.

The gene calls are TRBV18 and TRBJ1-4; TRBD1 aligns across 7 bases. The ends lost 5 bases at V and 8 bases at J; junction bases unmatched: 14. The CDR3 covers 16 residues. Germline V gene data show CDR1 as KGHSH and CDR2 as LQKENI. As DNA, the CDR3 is TGTGCCAGCTCATTTCGGACAGGAACGGATGGCGAAAAACTGTTTTTT. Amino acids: CASSFRTGTDGEKLFF.

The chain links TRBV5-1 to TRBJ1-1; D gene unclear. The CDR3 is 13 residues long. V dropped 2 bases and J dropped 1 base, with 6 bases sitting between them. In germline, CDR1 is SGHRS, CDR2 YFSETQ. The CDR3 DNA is TGCGCCAGCAGCTTTACACCGAACACTGAAGCTTTCTTT. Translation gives CASSFTPNTEAFF.

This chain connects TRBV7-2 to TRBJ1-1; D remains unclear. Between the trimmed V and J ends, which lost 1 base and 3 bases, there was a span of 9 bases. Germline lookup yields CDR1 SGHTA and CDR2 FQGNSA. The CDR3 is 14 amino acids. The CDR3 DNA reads TGTGCCAGCAGCTTAGGTCTCAGATACACTGAAGCTTTCTTT. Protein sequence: CASSLGLRYTEAFF.

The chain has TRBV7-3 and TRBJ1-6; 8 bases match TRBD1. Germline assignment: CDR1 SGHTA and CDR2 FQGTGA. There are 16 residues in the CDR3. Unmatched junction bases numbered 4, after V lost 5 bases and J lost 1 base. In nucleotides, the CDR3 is TGTGCCAGCAGCCTCAGGGGGCGATCCTATAATTCACCCCTCCACTTT. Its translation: CASSLRGRSYNSPLHF.

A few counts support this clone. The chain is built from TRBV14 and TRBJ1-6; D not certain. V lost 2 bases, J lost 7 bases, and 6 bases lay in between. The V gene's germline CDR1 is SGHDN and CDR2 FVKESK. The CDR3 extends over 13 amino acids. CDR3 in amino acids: CASSQYLNSPLHF. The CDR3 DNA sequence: TGTGCCAGCAGCCAATACCTAAATTCACCCCTCCACTTT.